Here is one T cell receptor beta chain with its context. Naive CD8 populations comprised CD45RO-negative cells positively selected for CCR7, excluding terminally differentiated effector memory CD45RA+ cells. The sample is drawn from a study of shared clonotypes between healthy human individuals. Here immunoSEQ multiplex PCR was the method, and the copy in TCRdb shows in-frame clones only, minus some. Among under 1 million clones listed, almost 95% were seen once. CDR3 length: 16 amino acids. Germline trimming cut 2 bases from V and 0 bases from J; bases unmatched to any gene: 2. CDR1 SQVTM and CDR2 ANQGSEA come from the germline V gene.

The sample taken for sequencing was naive CD8+ T cells sorted from blood. This chain links TRBV29-1 with TRBJ2-6, with 9 bases aligning to TRBD1. The sequence derives from a man aged 25 to 40 in good health. The CDR3 is CSVETGGNSGANVLTF. In nucleotides, the CDR3 is TGCAGCGTTGAAACAGGGGGCAACTCTGGGGCCAACGTCCTGACTTTC.